This T cell receptor beta chain was profiled in a study of T cell changes during pregnancy in multiple sclerosis. This clone is a singleton in its sample. Germline CDR1 reads SQVTM; CDR2 reads ANQGSEA. V was shortened by 4 bases and J by 1 base, with 17 bases between the two germline ends. The CDR3 length is 16 residues. The protocol was immunoSEQ multiplex PCR, while the TCRdb copy is restricted to in-frame clones and leaves out a portion. The sample has around 50,000 clones, around 90% seen once. This rearrangement joins TRBV29-1 to TRBJ2-1, with D possibly matching TRBD1 (5 bases). This material consisted of CD4+ T cells from peripheral blood mononuclear cells, taken after pregnancy. This clonotype was sampled from a female donor in good health, enrolled as a control in a pregnancy study. CDR3 nucleotide sequence: TGCAGCGTTGTACCCCAGTCAAGGGGATCCTACAATGAGCAGTTCTTC. This sequence encodes CSVVPQSRGSYNEQFF.